The rows below give T cell receptor beta chains drawn from one sample of a study of blood T cell repertoires in COVID-19. Only in-frame clones appear in the TCRdb table, and some are missing; sequencing was by immunoSEQ multiplex PCR. The table has more than 250,000 clones, approximately 92% seen once. Input material: PBMCs or T cells enriched from blood (not recorded which). These receptors all come from a woman aged 30 to 39 who had recovered from COVID-19. Each CDR3 is given with its conserved first and last residue. A D gene is named only where the DNA matches it firmly. Not all rows give a size; the values are once, few, many and, for expanded clones, a class.

j_call,d_call,v_call,clone_size,cdr3_aa,cdr3_nt
TRBJ1-5,.,TRBV4-1,few,CASSRTGSNQPQHF,TGCGCCAGCAGCCGTACAGGGAGCAATCAGCCCCAGCATTTT
TRBJ1-2,.,TRBV7-9,.,CASSLMRYGYTF,TGTGCCAGCAGCTTAATGAGATATGGCTACACCTTC
TRBJ2-7,.,TRBV18,.,CASSPPSSYEQYF,TGTGCCAGCTCACCACCGAGCTCCTACGAGCAGTACTTC
TRBJ1-5,TRBD1,TRBV7-8,.,CASSHYQGGGNQPQHF,TGTGCCAGCAGCCATTACCAGGGGGGCGGCAATCAGCCCCAGCATTTT
TRBJ2-3,.,TRBV28,once,CASTPSGGKSTDTQYF,TGTGCCAGCACCCCATCAGGGGGGAAGAGCACAGATACGCAGTATTTT
TRBJ1-2,TRBD1,TRBV2,.,CASSASDRGNYGYTF,TGTGCCAGCAGTGCATCGGACAGGGGGAACTATGGCTACACCTTC
TRBJ1-1,.,TRBV12-3/TRBV12-4,.,CASSLTRNTEAFF,TGTGCCAGCAGTTTGACACGAAACACTGAAGCTTTCTTT
TRBJ1-1,.,TRBV3-1/TRBV3-2,.,CASSQGRKIEAFF,TGTGCCAGCAGCCAAGGCAGGAAAATTGAAGCTTTCTTT
TRBJ1-2,TRBD1,TRBV25-1,.,CASSEQGADYGYTF,TGTGCCAGCAGTGAACAGGGGGCCGACTATGGCTACACCTTC
TRBJ2-7,.,TRBV7-8,.,CASSPTPGLSKYEQYF,TGTGCCAGCAGTCCTACCCCGGGTTTATCGAAGTACGAGCAGTACTTC
TRBJ1-1,TRBD1,TRBV12-3/TRBV12-4,once,CASSLGQDTEAFF,TGTGCCAGCAGTCTAGGACAGGACACTGAAGCTTTCTTT
TRBJ2-2,TRBD1,TRBV3-1/TRBV3-2,.,CASGRQGTATGELFF,TGTGCCAGCGGCCGGCAGGGGACAGCCACCGGGGAGCTGTTTTTT
TRBJ1-2,.,TRBV19,.,CASSIQGGYGYTF,TGTGCCAGTAGTATTCAGGGAGGCTATGGCTACACCTTC